Listed here are 18 T cell receptor beta chains from one sample, sequenced in a study of T cell repertoires in cytomegalovirus infection (dated by TCRdb to the late 2010s). The run used an Illumina HiSeq 1500. TCRdb applied fastp at Q25 and MiXCR to the public reads, then kept only in-frame beta chains. Every distinct CDR3 protein forms one entry, paired with its most common genes and DNA. This sample gives 600,000 to 800,000 distinct CDR3 sequences in total; 20% to 30% of them show up just once. 7% to 9% of the sample is taken by the ten largest. Material: CD8+ T cells from PBMCs. The receptors stem from a human donor in good health (CMV status not recorded). Some clones in this sample may be carry-over from other donors' samples.

J is TRBJ2-2 and V is TRBV28; 7 nucleotides align to TRBD1. CDR3 size: 16 residues. Germline V gives CDR1 MDHEN, CDR2 SYDVKM. With 5 bases clipped from V and 0 bases from J, the junction kept 6 bases outside the gene matches. CDR3 in amino acids: CASSVDRVANTGELFF. The CDR3, as DNA: TGTGCCAGCAGTGTAGACAGGGTCGCGAACACCGGGGAGCTGTTTTTT.

This clonotype was found many times. J is TRBJ2-7 and V is TRBV5-1; the D gene is possibly TRBD2 (7 bases). With 1 base removed from V and 3 bases from J, the gap between germline ends came to 14 bases. Germline CDR1 reads SGHRS; CDR2 reads YFSETQ. This CDR3 contains 15 residues. Here the CDR3 reads CASSLLSGEGYEQYF. In DNA form, the CDR3 reads TGCGCCAGCAGCTTGTTGTCAGGGGAGGGCTACGAGCAGTACTTC.

This clonotype has a handful of counts. V and J are TRBV29-1 and TRBJ2-1; 11 nucleotides align to TRBD1. The CDR3 contains 15 residues. The V segment lost 3 bases and the J segment 6 bases; nucleotides outside the gene matches: 7. CDR1 and CDR2 (germline): SQVTM, ANQGSEA. The CDR3 loop reads CSVETGQGVRNEQFF. CDR3 DNA: TGCAGCGTTGAGACGGGACAGGGGGTTCGCAATGAGCAGTTCTTC.

Worth noting for this clonotype: This may be a read error, as it is one base from a much larger clone. The chain employs TRBV4-1 and TRBJ1-2, with D maybe TRBD1 (5 bases). The germline gives CDR1 MGHRA, CDR2 YSYEKL. V lost 1 base, J lost 0 bases, and 9 bases lay in between. This CDR3 has 15 residues. The DNA for the CDR3 is TGCGCCAGCAGCCAAGGACAGACTACTAACTATGGCTACACCTTC. It translates to CASSQGQTTNYGYTF.

This clonotype was detected only a few times. This chain connects TRBV19 to TRBJ2-7, with D unclear. The CDR3 contains 14 residues. Trimming pared 5 bases from V and 7 bases from J, leaving 18 bases between. CDR1 and CDR2 from the germline V gene are LNHDA and SQIVND (reference sequence). The CDR3 DNA reads TGTGCCAGTAGTCTCCGGGTCCTCCCCAGGGAGCAGTACGTC. Its translation: CASSLRVLPREQYV.

The table lists this clonotype with a few counts. The gene calls are TRBV6-5 and TRBJ2-5, with D perhaps matching TRBD1 (6 bases). Germline V gives CDR1 MNHEY, CDR2 SVGAGI. This CDR3 region has 13 residues. Between the trimmed V and J ends, which lost 6 bases and 4 bases, there was a span of 12 bases. The CDR3 here is CASSYQGRETQYF. CDR3 in DNA: TGTGCCAGCAGCTACCAGGGGAGAGAGACCCAGTACTTC.

CDR3 residues: CASSFAPATEAFF. CDR3 sequence (DNA): TGTGCCAGCAGTTTTGCCCCGGCGACTGAAGCTTTCTTT. The J gene is TRBJ1-1, the V gene TRBV12-3 or TRBV12-4; unclear D gene. This CDR3 region has 13 residues. V lost 3 bases and J lost 5, with 10 bases in between.

This clonotype was seen repeatedly, ten times or more. This chain joins TRBV7-2 and TRBJ1-2; perhaps TRBD1 as D (5 bases). Per germline, CDR1 SGHTA and CDR2 FQGNSA. CDR3 size: 16 residues. Trimming shortened V by 5 bases and J by 3 bases, and 19 bases separated the two germline ends. The CDR3 loop is CASSLRRGPSDYGYTF. CDR3 in DNA: TGTGCCAGCAGCCTAAGAAGGGGCCCTAGTGACTATGGCTACACCTTC.

Only a few counts were recorded for this clonotype. The J gene is TRBJ2-7, the V gene TRBV7-9; TRBD1 agrees at 12 bases. This CDR3 contains 17 residues. The J segment lost 4 bases and the V segment lost 5 bases, leaving 12 bases of the junction unmatched. Germline V gene sequence: CDR1 SEHNR, CDR2 FQNEAQ (reference sequence). DNA of the CDR3: TGTGCCAGCAGCCCAAGACCGGGACAGGGGGCTGAATACGAGCAGTACGTC. Translation: CASSPRPGQGAEYEQYV.

This clonotype appeared a few times. V and J are TRBV29-1 and TRBJ2-2; 9 bases are a match to TRBD1. The length of the CDR3 is 13 residues. Germline V CDR1 and CDR2: SQVTM, ANQGSEA. V dropped 7 bases and J dropped 7; count of bases not matched to a gene: 7. The CDR3 spells CSARTGDLGELFF. CDR3 coding DNA: TGCAGCGCCCGGACAGGGGATCTCGGGGAGCTGTTTTTT.

This CDR3 reads CASSYYPGDYEQYF. CDR3 bases: TGTGCCAGCAGTTACTATCCAGGGGACTACGAGCAGTACTTC. The genes are TRBV6-2 or TRBV6-3 and TRBJ2-7; the D gene is possibly TRBD1 (6 bases). The CDR3 is made up of 14 amino acids. Germline CDR1 is MNHEY and CDR2 is SVGEGT. The V and J ends lost 1 base and 3 bases respectively, with 10 bases between them.

The count of this clonotype is one. V and J are TRBV2 and TRBJ2-1; tentatively, D is TRBD1 (7 bases). The CDR3 loop spans 15 amino acids. The germline V and J ends were trimmed by 3 bases and 7 bases, with 16 bases remaining between them. Looked up from germline, CDR1 is SNHLY and CDR2 is FYNNEI. CDR3 in DNA: TGTGCCAGCAGTGATAATGACAGGGCGGGAAATGAGCAGTTCTTC. Its protein product is CASSDNDRAGNEQFF.

This clonotype was recorded at least ten times. V is TRBV7-2 and J is TRBJ2-7; maybe TRBD1 (6 bases). The germline gives CDR1 SGHTA, CDR2 FQGNSA. This CDR3 has 16 residues. Deletions cut 3 bases from V and 3 bases from J, with 18 bases between. CDR3: CASSFSRGSSYYEQYV. The CDR3 DNA sequence: TGTGCCAGCAGCTTTAGCAGGGGTTCGTCCTACTACGAGCAGTACGTC.

This clonotype was counted between two and nine times. The rearrangement uses TRBV10-3 and TRBJ2-7; D unclear. Deletions cut 5 bases from V and 3 bases from J, with 17 bases between. CDR1 and CDR2 from the germline V gene are ENHRY and SYGVKD. The CDR3 has 15 residues. The CDR3 spells CAISQLTEFNYEQYF. CDR3 coding DNA: TGTGCCATCAGTCAATTAACCGAGTTCAACTACGAGCAGTACTTC.

The V gene is TRBV11-3, the J gene TRBJ1-2, with D perhaps matching TRBD1 (6 bases). V dropped 7 bases and J dropped 2 bases, with 20 bases sitting between them. This CDR3 has 16 residues. CDR1 SGHNT and CDR2 YENEEA come from the germline V gene. The CDR3 here is CASNPGGGLRNYGYTF. In DNA, the CDR3 is TGTGCCAGCAACCCAGGCGGGGGGCTGAGGAACTATGGCTACACCTTC.

The J gene is TRBJ2-7, the V gene TRBV6-5; D not certain. Trimming shortened V by 4 bases and J by 0 bases, and 10 bases separated the two germline ends. Per the germline V gene, CDR1 is MNHEY and CDR2 is SVGAGI. The CDR3 runs 14 residues. DNA of the CDR3: TGTGCCAGCAGTTGGTCAGGAAGCTCCTACGAGCAGTACGTC. Protein product: CASSWSGSSYEQYV.

This clonotype has more than one count but fewer than ten. V gene TRBV6-2 or TRBV6-3 combines with J gene TRBJ2-3; no firm D call. Germline CDR1 and CDR2: MNHEY and SVGEGT. The CDR3 consists of 15 residues. With 9 bases removed from V and 1 base from J, the gap between germline ends came to 17 bases. The CDR3 spells CARQVPGPGTDTQYF. The CDR3 DNA is TGTGCCAGACAAGTGCCGGGTCCGGGCACAGATACGCAGTATTTT.

This clonotype was seen only a few times. The chain combines TRBV12-3 or TRBV12-4 with TRBJ2-5, with D maybe TRBD2 (5 bases). V dropped 2 bases and J dropped 5 bases, with 15 bases sitting between them. The CDR3 totals 15 residues. CDR3 region: CASSLSASPRETQYF. CDR3 DNA: TGTGCCAGCAGTTTATCGGCTAGCCCACGGGAGACCCAGTACTTC.